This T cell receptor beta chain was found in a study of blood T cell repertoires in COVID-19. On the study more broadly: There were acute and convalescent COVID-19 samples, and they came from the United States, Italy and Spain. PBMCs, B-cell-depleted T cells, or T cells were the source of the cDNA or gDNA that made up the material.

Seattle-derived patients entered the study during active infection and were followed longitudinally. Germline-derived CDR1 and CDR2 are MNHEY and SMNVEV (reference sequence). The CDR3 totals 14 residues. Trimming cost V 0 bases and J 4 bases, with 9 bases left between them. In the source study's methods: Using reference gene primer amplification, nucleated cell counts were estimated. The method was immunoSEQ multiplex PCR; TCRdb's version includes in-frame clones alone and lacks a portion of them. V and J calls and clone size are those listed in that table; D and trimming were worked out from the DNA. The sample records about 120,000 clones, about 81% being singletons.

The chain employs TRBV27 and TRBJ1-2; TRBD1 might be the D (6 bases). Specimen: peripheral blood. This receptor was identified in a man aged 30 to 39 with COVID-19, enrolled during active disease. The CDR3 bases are TGTGCCAGCAGTTTATCGGGCAGGGGCTATGGCTACACCTTC. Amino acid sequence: CASSLSGRGYGYTF.